This entry is about one T cell receptor (beta chain). This CDR3 has 14 amino acids. From germline, CDR1 is LGHDT and CDR2 YNNKEL (reference sequence). V was clipped by 4 bases and J by 6 bases; unmatched bases: 4. This specimen comes from a study of blood T cell repertoires in COVID-19. Overall study context: Material from acute and convalescent COVID-19 was sourced from the United States, Italy and Spain. PBMCs, B-cell-depleted T cells, or T cells provided the cDNA or gDNA that made up the material.

Generated by immunoSEQ multiplex PCR, the TCRdb table keeps only in-frame clones and is missing some. The data contain some 350,000 clones, almost 90% of them seen just once; the ten biggest clones take up around 7%. This sequence was found in a man aged 18 to 29 with active or convalescent COVID-19. The sequenced sample consisted of peripheral blood. J is TRBJ2-1 and V is TRBV3-1 (or the pseudogene TRBV3-2), with 9 bases lining up with TRBD2. Here the CDR3 DNA reads TGTGCCAGCAGCCTTAGCGGGGGTGGCAATGAGCAGTTCTTC. It specifies CASSLSGGGNEQFF.